These T cell receptor beta chains were read from a single sample in a study of cytomegalovirus exposure and HLA in healthy donors. TCRdb keeps only in-frame clones here, not all; method: immunoSEQ multiplex PCR. Among around 110,000 clones listed, approximately 81% were seen once. Sequenced: PBMCs. Receptor source: a young man in good health and CMV-seronegative. The CDR3 runs from the conserved cysteine through the conserved F or W. Each record gives: CDR3 length, V gene, J gene, clone size, D gene, CDR3 DNA, CDR3 protein. D genes are given only for firm matches. Clone sizes are given selectively: once, few, many, or a class where the clone is expanded.

16,TRBV5-1,TRBJ2-1,-,-,TGCGCCAGCAGCTGGAGGACAGTTAGCTCCTACAATGAGCAGTTCTTC,CASSWRTVSSYNEQFF
14,TRBV10-3,TRBJ1-6,-,-,TGTGCCATCAGTGAGTCTACAGTATCCTCACCCCTCCACTTT,CAISESTVSSPLHF
16,TRBV9,TRBJ1-1,once,TRBD1,TGTGCCAGCAGCCCGCGACAGGGATGGATGAACACTGAAGCTTTCTTT,CASSPRQGWMNTEAFF
16,TRBV27,TRBJ2-1,-,TRBD2,TGTGCCAGCCTCAGGGATAGCGGGAGTAGCTACAATGAGCAGTTCTTC,CASLRDSGSSYNEQFF
13,TRBV7-3,TRBJ1-1,once,-,TGTGCCAGCAGCTCCGGAGGGGCCACTGAAGCTTTCTTT,CASSSGGATEAFF
15,TRBV4-1,TRBJ1-5,-,-,TGCGCCAGCAGCCAAGGTCCGGCAGGGAATCAGCCCCAGCATTTT,CASSQGPAGNQPQHF
13,TRBV5-1,TRBJ1-2,-,TRBD1,TGCGCCAGCAGCGTCGGACAGGGCGGAGGCTACACCTTC,CASSVGQGGGYTF
16,TRBV6-1,TRBJ2-7,few,TRBD2,TGTGCCAGCAGTGACCCGACCGGAGCGGGAACCTACGAGCAGTACTTC,CASSDPTGAGTYEQYF
15,TRBV5-1,TRBJ2-5,once,TRBD2,TGCGCCAGCAGCTTGAGTAGCGGGGGGGAAGAGACCCAGTACTTC,CASSLSSGGEETQYF
12,TRBV6-5,TRBJ1-2,-,-,TGTGCCAGCAGTTACTCTGCAGGCGGCTACACCTTC,CASSYSAGGYTF
16,TRBV4-1,TRBJ2-2,-,TRBD2,TGCGCCAGCAGCGTCTTCGCGGCGGGAGAGACCGGGGAGCTGTTTTTT,CASSVFAAGETGELFF
15,TRBV28,TRBJ1-2,-,TRBD1,TGTGCCAGCAGAGTTTTTCGGGACAGAGTTTGGAGCTACACCTTC,CASRVFRDRVWSYTF
17,TRBV25-1,TRBJ2-5,-,-,TGTGCCAGCAGTGCTTCCCCTGGGGCAGGGCCCCAAGAGACCCAGTACTTC,CASSASPGAGPQETQYF
13,TRBV6-5,TRBJ2-1,-,-,TGTGCCAGCAGTTTCACGGAGTACAATGAGCAGTTCTTC,CASSFTEYNEQFF
13,TRBV7-9,TRBJ2-7,-,TRBD1,TGTGCCAGCAGCTTAAGGGACAGTATCGAGCAGTACTTC,CASSLRDSIEQYF
14,TRBV11-3,TRBJ2-3,-,TRBD2,TGTGCCAGCAGCCCGGGACTAGCTAAAGATACGCAGTATTTT,CASSPGLAKDTQYF
14,TRBV19,TRBJ2-7,-,-,TGTGCCAGTAGTATAGGTTATGAGTCCTACGAGCAGTACTTC,CASSIGYESYEQYF
15,TRBV7-8,TRBJ1-2,-,TRBD1,TGTGCCAGCAGCCAGGGACAGGGGAAGGACTATGGCTACACCTTC,CASSQGQGKDYGYTF
15,TRBV6-1,TRBJ2-1,-,TRBD1,TGTGCCAGCAGTCTATATCCGACAGGGGGGGATGAGCAGTTCTTC,CASSLYPTGGDEQFF
14,TRBV30,TRBJ2-1,once,-,TGTGCCTGGAGCCGGCGGGACTCCTACAATGAGCAGTTCTTC,CAWSRRDSYNEQFF
22,TRBV18,TRBJ2-4,-,TRBD2,TGTGCCAGCTCACCTCCTCGAATAGACGGAGCGGGGGGGAACCTAGCCAAAAACATTCAGTACTTC,CASSPPRIDGAGGNLAKNIQYF
15,TRBV9,TRBJ2-7,-,TRBD2,TGTGCCAGCAGCTCTGGACTAGCTGCTCGGCCCGAGCAGTACTTC,CASSSGLAARPEQYF
12,TRBV23-1,TRBJ1-4,-,TRBD1,TGCGCCCGAGGACAGGGGTGCGAAAAACTGTTTTTT,CARGQGCEKLFF
16,TRBV6-1,TRBJ1-1,once,-,TGTGCCAGCAGTGAAGCGCTTGGCGGGGGGGGCACTGAAGCTTTCTTT,CASSEALGGGGTEAFF
15,TRBV7-9,TRBJ2-1,medium-sized,-,TGTGCCAGCGCGAACAGCCTGAGCTCCTACAATGAGCAGTTCTTC,CASANSLSSYNEQFF
17,TRBV2,TRBJ1-1,-,-,TGTGCCAGCAGGATTCTTCCGGGACAACCCGATGCCACTGAAGCTTTCTTT,CASRILPGQPDATEAFF
11,TRBV6-6,TRBJ2-3,few,-,TGTGCCAGCAGTCACACAGATACGCAGTATTTT,CASSHTDTQYF
15,TRBV11-2,TRBJ2-7,-,TRBD1,TGTGCCAGCAGCTTACTAGGACAGGGGACCGACGAGCAGTACTTC,CASSLLGQGTDEQYF
14,TRBV6-1,TRBJ2-7,few,-,TGTGCCAGCAGCGCTCTAGGCCCCTTGAGCGAGCAGTACTTC,CASSALGPLSEQYF
15,TRBV7-8,TRBJ2-2,-,-,TGTGCCAGCAGCTTACGCGCTAGTGATCCCGGGGAGCTGTTTTTT,CASSLRASDPGELFF
13,TRBV30,TRBJ2-7,-,-,TGTGCCCGTGGAGTGGGAGCTGCTTACGAGCAGTACTTC,CARGVGAAYEQYF
14,TRBV29-1,TRBJ2-1,-,TRBD2,TGCAGCGTTGGACGTAGCGGGGGGTACAATGAGCAGTTCTTC,CSVGRSGGYNEQFF
15,TRBV6-5,TRBJ2-1,-,TRBD2,TGTGCCAGCAGCCCAGGACTAGCGGGAATCAGGGAGCAGTTCTTC,CASSPGLAGIREQFF
15,TRBV30,TRBJ1-2,-,-,TGTGCCTGGAGTGTACAACCAGGGCCTAACTATGGCTACACCTTC,CAWSVQPGPNYGYTF
13,TRBV29-1,TRBJ2-7,few,-,TGCAGCGGGAGCCAAGGCCATTCCTACGAGCAGTACTTC,CSGSQGHSYEQYF
18,TRBV4-1,TRBJ2-7,-,-,TGCGCCAGCAGCCAATTTCGGGCCGGGGACTTTTTAACCTACGAGCAGTACTTC,CASSQFRAGDFLTYEQYF
14,TRBV6-5,TRBJ2-1,-,-,TGTGCCAGCAGGGGCGAGCCCGCCTACAATGAGCAGTTCTTC,CASRGEPAYNEQFF
12,TRBV15,TRBJ1-2,-,-,TGTGCCACCAGCACTCATAAGGGGCCCCACACCTTC,CATSTHKGPHTF
15,TRBV6-5,TRBJ2-1,many,TRBD1,TGTGCCAGCAGTTTGCCGGGACAGGGCTACAATGAGCAGTTCTTC,CASSLPGQGYNEQFF
15,TRBV6-1,TRBJ1-1,-,-,TGTGCCAGCAGTGATGATTGGGGGGTGAACACTGAAGCTTTCTTT,CASSDDWGVNTEAFF
17,TRBV7-6,TRBJ2-7,-,TRBD2,TGTGCCAGCAGCCCGACGACTAGCGGGGGATACCTCTACGAGCAGTACTTC,CASSPTTSGGYLYEQYF
14,TRBV10-2,TRBJ2-7,few,TRBD1,TGCGCCAGCAGTGAGGGACAGGGCGGAGGCGAGCAGTACTTC,CASSEGQGGGEQYF